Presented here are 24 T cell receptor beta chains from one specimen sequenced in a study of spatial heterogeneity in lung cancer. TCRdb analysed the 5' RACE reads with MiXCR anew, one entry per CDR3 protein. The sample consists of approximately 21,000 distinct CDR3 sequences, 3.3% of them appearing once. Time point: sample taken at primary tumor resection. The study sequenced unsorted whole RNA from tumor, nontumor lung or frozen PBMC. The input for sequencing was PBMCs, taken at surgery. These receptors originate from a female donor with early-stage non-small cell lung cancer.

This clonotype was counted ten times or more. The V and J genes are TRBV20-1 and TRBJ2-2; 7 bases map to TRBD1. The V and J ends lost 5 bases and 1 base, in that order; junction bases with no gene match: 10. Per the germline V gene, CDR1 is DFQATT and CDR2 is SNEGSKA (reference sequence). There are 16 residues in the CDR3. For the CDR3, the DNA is TGCAGTGCTCGCCGAGCAGGGACAGAGAACACCGGGGAGCTGTTTTTT. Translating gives CSARRAGTENTGELFF.

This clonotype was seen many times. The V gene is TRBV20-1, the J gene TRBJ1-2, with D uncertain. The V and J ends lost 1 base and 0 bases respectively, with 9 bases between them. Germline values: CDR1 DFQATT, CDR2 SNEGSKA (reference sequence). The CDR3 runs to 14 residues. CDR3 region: CSARVGGTNYGYTF. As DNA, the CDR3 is TGCAGTGCTAGAGTCGGCGGGACTAACTATGGCTACACCTTC.

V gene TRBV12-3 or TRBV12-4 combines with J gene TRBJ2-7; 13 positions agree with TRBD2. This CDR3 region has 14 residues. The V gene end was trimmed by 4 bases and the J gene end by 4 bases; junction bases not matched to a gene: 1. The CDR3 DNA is TGTGCCAGCAGTTGGACTAGCGGGAGTTACGAGCAGTACTTC. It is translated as CASSWTSGSYEQYF.

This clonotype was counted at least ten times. In DNA, the CDR3 is TGCGCCAGCAGTGAGAGTAGCGGGAGGAGTAGGGATACGCAGTATTTT. It specifies CASSESSGRSRDTQYF. The V gene is TRBV10-2, the J gene TRBJ2-3, with 10 bases matching TRBD2. Germline-derived CDR1 and CDR2 are WSHSY and SAAADI. Trimming at V came to 2 bases and at J to 6 bases, leaving 8 bases not matched to a gene. The CDR3 totals 16 residues.

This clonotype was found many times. This chain's CDR3 is CASSAPGRHSGNTIYF. The CDR3 DNA reads TGTGCCAGCAGCGCACCGGGACGGCACTCTGGAAACACCATATATTTT. The V call is TRBV9, the J call TRBJ1-3; perhaps TRBD1 as D (5 bases). The CDR3 has 16 residues. In germline, CDR1 is SGDLS, CDR2 YYNGEE. Deletions cut 3 bases from V and 0 bases from J, with 13 bases between.

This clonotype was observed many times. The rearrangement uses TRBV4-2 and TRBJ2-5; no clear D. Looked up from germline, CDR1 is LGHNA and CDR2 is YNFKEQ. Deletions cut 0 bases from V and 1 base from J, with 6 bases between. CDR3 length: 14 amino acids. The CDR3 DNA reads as TGTGCCAGCAGCCAAGATCGAGCCCAAGAGACCCAGTACTTC. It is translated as CASSQDRAQETQYF.

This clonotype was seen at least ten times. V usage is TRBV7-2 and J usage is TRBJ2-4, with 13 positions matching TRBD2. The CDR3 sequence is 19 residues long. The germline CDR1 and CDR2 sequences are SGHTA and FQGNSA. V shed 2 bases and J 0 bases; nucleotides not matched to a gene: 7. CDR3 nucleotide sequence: TGTGCCAGCAGCTTAAGGGTACTAGCGGGAGGGGTAGCCAAAAACATTCAGTACTTC. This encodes CASSLRVLAGGVAKNIQYF.

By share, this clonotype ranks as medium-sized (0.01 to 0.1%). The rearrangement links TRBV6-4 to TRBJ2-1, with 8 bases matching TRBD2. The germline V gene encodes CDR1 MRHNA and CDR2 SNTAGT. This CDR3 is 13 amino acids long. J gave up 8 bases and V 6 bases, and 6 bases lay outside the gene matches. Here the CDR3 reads CASSQKREHEQFF. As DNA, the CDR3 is TGTGCCAGCAGCCAAAAGCGGGAGCATGAGCAGTTCTTC.

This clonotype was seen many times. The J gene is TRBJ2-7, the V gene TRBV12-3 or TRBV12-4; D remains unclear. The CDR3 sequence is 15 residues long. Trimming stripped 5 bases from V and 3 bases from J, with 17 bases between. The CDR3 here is CASSLIQKALYEQYF. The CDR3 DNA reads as TGTGCCAGCAGTCTTATACAGAAAGCGCTCTACGAGCAGTACTTC.

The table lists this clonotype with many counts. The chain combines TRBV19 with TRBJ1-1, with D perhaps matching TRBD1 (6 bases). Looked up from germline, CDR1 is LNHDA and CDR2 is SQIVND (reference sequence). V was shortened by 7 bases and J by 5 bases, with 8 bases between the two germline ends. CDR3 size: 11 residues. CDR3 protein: CASITGTEAFF. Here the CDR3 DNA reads TGTGCCAGTATCACAGGGACTGAAGCTTTCTTT.

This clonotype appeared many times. The CDR3 protein is CASSLAGGPNNEQFF. The CDR3 DNA reads TGTGCCAGCAGCCTAGCGGGAGGGCCCAACAATGAGCAGTTCTTC. This chain connects TRBV5-4 to TRBJ2-1; 12 bases align to TRBD2. This CDR3 is built from 15 residues. Germline V gives CDR1 SGHNT, CDR2 YYREEE (reference sequence). Trimming at V came to 4 bases and at J to 5 bases, leaving 4 bases not matched to a gene. Full variable domain (outside the CDR3, taken from reference TRBV5-4 and TRBJ2-1): ETGVTQSPTHLIKTRGQQVTLRCSSQSGHNTVSWYQQALGQGPQFIFQYYREEENGRGNFPPRFSGLQFPNYSSELNVNALELDDSALYLCASSLAGGPNNEQFFGPGTRLTVL.

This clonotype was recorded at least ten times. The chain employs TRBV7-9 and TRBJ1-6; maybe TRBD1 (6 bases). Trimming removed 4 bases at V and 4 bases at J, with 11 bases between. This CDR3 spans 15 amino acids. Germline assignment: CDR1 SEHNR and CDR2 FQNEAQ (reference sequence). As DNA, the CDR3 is TGTGCCAGCAGCTCAGCGGGACAATATAATTCACCCCTCCACTTT. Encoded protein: CASSSAGQYNSPLHF.

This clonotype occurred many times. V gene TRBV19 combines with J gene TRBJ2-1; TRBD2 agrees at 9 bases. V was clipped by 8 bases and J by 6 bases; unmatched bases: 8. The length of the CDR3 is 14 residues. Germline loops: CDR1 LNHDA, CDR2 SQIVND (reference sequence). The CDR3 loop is CASAIAGVANEQFF. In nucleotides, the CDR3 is TGTGCCAGTGCCATAGCGGGAGTGGCCAATGAGCAGTTCTTC.

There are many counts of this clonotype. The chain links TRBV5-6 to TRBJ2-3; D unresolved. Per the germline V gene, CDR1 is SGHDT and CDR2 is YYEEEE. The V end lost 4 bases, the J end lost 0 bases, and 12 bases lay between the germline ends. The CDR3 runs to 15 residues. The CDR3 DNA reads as TGTGCCAGCAGCCACCGGACGAGGAGCACAGATACGCAGTATTTT. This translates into CASSHRTRSTDTQYF.

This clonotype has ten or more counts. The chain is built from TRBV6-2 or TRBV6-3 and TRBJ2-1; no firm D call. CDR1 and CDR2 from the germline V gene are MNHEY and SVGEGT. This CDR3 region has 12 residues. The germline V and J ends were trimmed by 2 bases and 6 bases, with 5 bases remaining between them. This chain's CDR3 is CASSYGVNEQFF. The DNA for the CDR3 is TGTGCCAGCAGTTACGGGGTCAATGAGCAGTTCTTC.

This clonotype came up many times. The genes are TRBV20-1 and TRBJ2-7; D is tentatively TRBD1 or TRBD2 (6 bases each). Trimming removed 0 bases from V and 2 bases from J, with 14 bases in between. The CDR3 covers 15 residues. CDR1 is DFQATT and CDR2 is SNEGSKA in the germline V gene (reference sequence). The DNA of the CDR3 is TGCAGTGCTAGAGAGTCCTTCCGGGGGCCCTACGAGCAGTACTTC. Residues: CSARESFRGPYEQYF.

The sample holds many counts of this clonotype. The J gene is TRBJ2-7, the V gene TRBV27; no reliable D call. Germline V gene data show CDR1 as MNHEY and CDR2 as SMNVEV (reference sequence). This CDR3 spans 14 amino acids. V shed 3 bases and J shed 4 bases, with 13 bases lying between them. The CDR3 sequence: CASSFVTAMYEQYF. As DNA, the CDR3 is TGTGCCAGCAGTTTCGTGACGGCAATGTACGAGCAGTACTTC.

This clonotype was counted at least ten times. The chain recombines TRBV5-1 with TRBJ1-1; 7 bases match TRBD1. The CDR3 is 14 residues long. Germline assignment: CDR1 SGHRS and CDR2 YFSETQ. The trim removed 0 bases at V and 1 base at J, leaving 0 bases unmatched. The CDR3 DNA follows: TGCGCCAGCAGCTTGGACAGGGGGAACACTGAAGCTTTCTTT. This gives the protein CASSLDRGNTEAFF.

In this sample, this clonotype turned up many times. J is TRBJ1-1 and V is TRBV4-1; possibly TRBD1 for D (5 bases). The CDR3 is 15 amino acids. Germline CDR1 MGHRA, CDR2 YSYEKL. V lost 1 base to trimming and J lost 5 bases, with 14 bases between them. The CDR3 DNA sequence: TGCGCCAGCAGCCAAGCCCCGGGGCGGGGGACTGAAGCTTTCTTT. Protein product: CASSQAPGRGTEAFF.

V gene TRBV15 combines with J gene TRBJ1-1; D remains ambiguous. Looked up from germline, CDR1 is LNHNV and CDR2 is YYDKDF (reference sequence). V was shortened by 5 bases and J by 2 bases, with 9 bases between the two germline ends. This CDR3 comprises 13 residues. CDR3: CATSPRHNTEAFF. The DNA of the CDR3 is TGTGCCACCAGCCCTAGACACAACACTGAAGCTTTCTTT.

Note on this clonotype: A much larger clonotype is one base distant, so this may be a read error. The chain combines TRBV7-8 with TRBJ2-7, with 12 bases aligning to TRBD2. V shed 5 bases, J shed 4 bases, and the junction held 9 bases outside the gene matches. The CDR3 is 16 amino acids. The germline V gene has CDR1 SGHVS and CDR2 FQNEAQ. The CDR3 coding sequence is TGTGCCAGCAGCCAGACTAGCGGGAGTCAGAGATACGAGCAGTACTTC. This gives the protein CASSQTSGSQRYEQYF.

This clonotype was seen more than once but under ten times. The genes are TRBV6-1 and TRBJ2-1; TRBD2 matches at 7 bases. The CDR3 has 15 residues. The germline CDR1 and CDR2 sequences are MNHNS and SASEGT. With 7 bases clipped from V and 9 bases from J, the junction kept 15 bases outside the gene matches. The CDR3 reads CASTERDYYIGEQFF. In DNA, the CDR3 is TGTGCCAGCACCGAGCGGGACTATTATATCGGTGAGCAGTTCTTC.

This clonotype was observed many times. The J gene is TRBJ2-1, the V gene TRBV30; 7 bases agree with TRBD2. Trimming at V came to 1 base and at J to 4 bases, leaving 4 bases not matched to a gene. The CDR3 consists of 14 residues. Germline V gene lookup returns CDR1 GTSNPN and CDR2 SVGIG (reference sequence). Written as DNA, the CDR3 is TGTGCCTGGAGTGGGGAGGGTGGATACAATGAGCAGTTCTTC. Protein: CAWSGEGGYNEQFF.

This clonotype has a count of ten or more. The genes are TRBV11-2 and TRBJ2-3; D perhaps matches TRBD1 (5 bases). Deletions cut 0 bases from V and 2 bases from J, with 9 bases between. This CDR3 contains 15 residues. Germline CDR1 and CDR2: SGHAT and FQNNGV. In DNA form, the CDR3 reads TGTGCCAGCAGCTTAGATCAGGGCTTCACAGATACGCAGTATTTT. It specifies CASSLDQGFTDTQYF.